The sequence of this TCR beta chain was determined in a study of blood T cell repertoires in COVID-19. Data came from immunoSEQ multiplex PCR; TCRdb stores just in-frame clones and leaves some out. Here the sample spans some 140,000 clones, 70% to 80% being singletons. This clone was seen a few times. This CDR3 comprises 14 residues. The V gene's germline CDR1 is MNHNS and CDR2 SASEGT. V was clipped by 6 bases and J by 3 bases, with 11 bases between them. Seattle patients were enrolled during active infection and followed longitudinally. The chain is built from TRBV6-1 and TRBJ2-2; D perhaps matches TRBD1 (5 bases). Sequenced material: peripheral blood. The receptor's source is a woman between 65 and 79 years old with COVID-19, enrolled during active disease. The CDR3 protein is CASRAGLDTGELFF. CDR3 nucleotide sequence: TGTGCCAGCAGGGCAGGGTTGGACACCGGGGAGCTGTTTTTT.